The T cell receptor (beta chain) under discussion was sequenced for a study of identical twins. TCRdb reprocessed the 5' RACE reads with MiXCR, giving one entry per CDR3 protein. The repertoire has approximately 620,000 distinct CDR3 sequences, 8.6% of them found once; the top ten carry approximately 0.96%. The CDR3 consists of 16 residues. The germline V and J ends were trimmed by 1 base and 3 bases, with 14 bases remaining between them. Germline CDR1 and CDR2: SGHTA and FQGNSA. This sample was shared with a second study, whose subject was yellow fever vaccine responses in identical twins.

Sequenced material: PBMCs. The TCR was taken from a woman younger than 35 in good health. The chain uses TRBV7-2 and TRBJ2-3; perhaps D is TRBD1 or TRBD2 (5 bases each). For the CDR3, the DNA is TGTGCCAGCAGCTTAGACGGGACCCGATGGACAGATACGCAGTATTTT. Translated: CASSLDGTRWTDTQYF. Supplemented by reference TRBV7-2 and TRBJ2-3, the full variable domain reads GAGVSQSPSNKVTEKGKDVELRCDPISGHTALYWYRQSLGQGLEFLIYFQGNSAPDKSGLPSDRFSAERTGGSVSTLTIQRTQQEDSAVYLCASSLDGTRWTDTQYFGPGTRLTVL.